These 21 T cell receptor beta chains were sequenced from one sample in a study of cytomegalovirus exposure and HLA in healthy donors. PCR amplification relied on 60 Vbeta primers (plus 13 Jbeta primers). This table comes from immunoSEQ multiplex PCR, and its TCRdb copy is limited to in-frame clones, with some not included. The data contain around 180,000 clones, 85% to 90% of them singletons. Specimen: PBMCs. These TCRs come from a woman aged 18 to 35 in good health and CMV-seronegative.

The chain carries TRBV6-5 and TRBJ2-7; TRBD2 matches 10 bases. Trimming removed 6 bases from V and 5 bases from J; junction bases left unmatched: 7. The CDR3 has 14 amino acids. In germline, CDR1 is MNHEY, CDR2 SVGAGI. The CDR3 here is CASSYRLAGDEQYF. DNA for the CDR3: TGTGCCAGCAGCTACAGACTAGCGGGTGACGAGCAGTACTTC.

The DNA of the CDR3 is TGCGCCAGCAGCTTAGATTTAGGGGCGAGCCAGCCCCAGCATTTT. This translates into CASSLDLGASQPQHF. This chain connects TRBV5-1 to TRBJ1-5; TRBD1 is a possible D gene (5 bases). Germline loops: CDR1 SGHRS, CDR2 YFSETQ. The CDR3 spans 15 residues. V lost 2 bases and J lost 7, with 16 bases in between.

As concerns this clone: This CDR3 is also generated by other DNA sequences in the sample. The chain links TRBV19 to TRBJ2-1; maybe TRBD1 (5 bases). The V gene's germline CDR1 is LNHDA and CDR2 SQIVND (reference sequence). V shed 5 bases and J shed 10 bases, with 9 bases lying between them. The CDR3 totals 11 residues. The CDR3 loop is CASSPGNEQFF. Written as DNA, the CDR3 is TGTGCCAGTAGTCCAGGGAACGAGCAGTTCTTC.

The rearrangement uses TRBV7-3 and TRBJ2-1; TRBD2 is a possible D gene (6 bases). The germline gives CDR1 SGHTA, CDR2 FQGTGA. V shed 5 bases and J shed 7 bases, with 15 bases lying between them. The length of the CDR3 is 14 residues. The CDR3 nucleotides read TGTGCCAGCAGCCTCACCGGGAGTTTAAATGAGCAGTTCTTC. The encoded protein is CASSLTGSLNEQFF.

This clone is a singleton in its sample. The rearrangement uses TRBV27 and TRBJ2-4; D gene uncertain. Germline CDR1 MNHEY, CDR2 SMNVEV (reference sequence). The germline V and J ends were trimmed by 5 bases and 2 bases, with 10 bases remaining between them. This CDR3 region has 14 residues. DNA for the CDR3: TGTGCCAGCAGTCCAGGATTATCCAAAAACATTCAGTACTTC. Translating it yields CASSPGLSKNIQYF.

This clone appeared a single time. V gene TRBV7-2 combines with J gene TRBJ2-5, with TRBD2 matching 9 bases. CDR3 length: 16 residues. Germline V lookup: CDR1 SGHTA, CDR2 FQGNSA. Trimming removed 1 base from V and 5 bases from J; junction bases left unmatched: 8. CDR3 amino acids: CASSLVAGGPGETQYF. CDR3 DNA sequence: TGTGCCAGCAGCTTAGTGGCGGGGGGGCCGGGTGAGACCCAGTACTTC.

The CDR3 protein is CAWRGQGNTIYF. The CDR3 coding sequence is TGTGCCTGGAGGGGACAGGGGAACACCATATATTTT. This chain joins TRBV30 and TRBJ1-3; 10 bases are a match to TRBD1. CDR3 length: 12 amino acids. CDR1 GTSNPN and CDR2 SVGIG come from the germline V gene (reference sequence). The V and J ends lost 3 bases and 7 bases, in that order; junction bases with no gene match: 0.

This sequence joins TRBV10-1 and TRBJ2-1; possible D gene TRBD1, 6 bases. The CDR3 runs 15 residues. Looked up from germline, CDR1 is WNHNN and CDR2 is SYGVQD (reference sequence). V shed 2 bases and J shed 9 bases, with 17 bases lying between them. CDR3 bases: TGCGCCAGCAGTGAGCCCATGTCAAACAGGGCTGAGCAGTTCTTC. The encoded protein is CASSEPMSNRAEQFF.

The chain has TRBV19 and TRBJ2-5, with a possible D match to TRBD1 (5 bases). Between the trimmed V and J ends, which lost 3 bases and 5 bases, there was a span of 13 bases. The germline gives CDR1 LNHDA, CDR2 SQIVND (reference sequence). The CDR3 consists of 14 residues. CDR3 residues: CASSIAGIRETQYF. The CDR3 DNA sequence: TGTGCCAGTAGTATCGCAGGGATTCGGGAGACCCAGTACTTC.

J is TRBJ1-2 and V is TRBV28, with D unresolved. The CDR3 sequence is 15 residues long. Trimming cost V 6 bases and J 2 bases, with 16 bases left between them. Germline assignment: CDR1 MDHEN and CDR2 SYDVKM. The CDR3 sequence: CASRTIHSPNYGYTF. The CDR3 nucleotides read TGTGCCAGCAGGACTATCCACTCCCCCAACTATGGCTACACCTTC.

V and J are TRBV9 and TRBJ2-6; tentatively, D is TRBD1 (5 bases). There are 16 residues in the CDR3. The ends were cut back, 3 bases at V and 4 bases at J, with 14 bases in the middle. Germline V gene sequence: CDR1 SGDLS, CDR2 YYNGEE. CDR3: CASSGTQPPGANVLTF. The DNA of the CDR3 is TGTGCCAGCAGCGGGACACAACCACCGGGGGCCAACGTCCTGACTTTC.

CDR3 coding DNA: TGTGCCAGCAGTTTAAGCAAGTACAATGAGCAGTTCTTC. Amino acids: CASSLSKYNEQFF. The genes are TRBV27 and TRBJ2-1; no definite D call. CDR1 and CDR2 (germline): MNHEY, SMNVEV (reference sequence). The CDR3 sequence is 13 residues long. V lost 2 bases, J lost 4 bases, and 6 bases lay in between.

The gene calls are TRBV19 and TRBJ2-1; 15 bases agree with TRBD2. This CDR3 region has 18 residues. Germline loops: CDR1 LNHDA, CDR2 SQIVND (reference sequence). Unmatched junction bases numbered 8, after V lost 4 bases and J lost 4 bases. The CDR3: CASSKEGLAGGYYNEQFF. The CDR3 bases are TGTGCCAGTAGTAAGGAGGGACTAGCGGGGGGCTATTACAATGAGCAGTTCTTC.

In its sample, this clone was seen a few times. The gene calls are TRBV6-5 and TRBJ1-1, with D unresolved. The CDR3 is 11 residues long. The germline gives CDR1 MNHEY, CDR2 SVGAGI. Trimming removed 2 bases from V and 6 bases from J, with 4 bases in between. CDR3 sequence (DNA): TGTGCCAGCAGTTACGAGGCTGAAGCTTTCTTT. It specifies CASSYEAEAFF.

Written as DNA, the CDR3 is TGCGCCAGCAGCCAAGCACAAAACTCTGGAAACACCATATATTTT. Protein: CASSQAQNSGNTIYF. The gene calls are TRBV4-1 and TRBJ1-3; D remains ambiguous. The V gene's germline CDR1 is MGHRA and CDR2 YSYEKL. Between the trimmed V and J ends, which lost 1 base and 0 bases, there was a span of 7 bases. The CDR3 has 15 amino acids.

This sequence joins TRBV2 and TRBJ2-1; D unresolved. This CDR3 is built from 15 residues. Germline loops: CDR1 SNHLY, CDR2 FYNNEI. V lost 4 bases, J lost 2 bases, and 12 bases lay in between. CDR3 region: CASSAADSTYNEQFF. The CDR3 DNA reads TGTGCCAGCAGTGCGGCGGATAGTACCTACAATGAGCAGTTCTTC.

The V and J genes are TRBV5-1 and TRBJ1-1; TRBD1 agrees at 9 bases. Germline V gene data show CDR1 as SGHRS and CDR2 as YFSETQ. V trimming: 2 bases; J trimming: 4 bases; junction bases outside the gene matches: 9. CDR3 length: 16 amino acids. DNA of the CDR3: TGCGCCAGCAGCTTAACCGGGACAGGGAGGACCACTGAAGCTTTCTTT. This codes for CASSLTGTGRTTEAFF.

The rearrangement uses TRBV28 and TRBJ2-3, with TRBD1 matching over 9 bases. This CDR3 is built from 15 residues. Germline lookup yields CDR1 MDHEN and CDR2 SYDVKM. The trim removed 6 bases at V and 2 bases at J, leaving 6 bases unmatched. The CDR3 DNA reads as TGTGCCAGCAGCTGGGGACAGGGCGACACAGATACGCAGTATTTT. Amino acids: CASSWGQGDTDTQYF.

The V call is TRBV28, the J call TRBJ2-3; D remains unclear. V was trimmed by 6 bases and J by 2 bases, leaving 6 bases between them. CDR3 size: 12 residues. Germline loops: CDR1 MDHEN, CDR2 SYDVKM. CDR3 protein: CASSLFTDTQYF. For the CDR3, the DNA is TGTGCCAGCAGCCTTTTCACAGATACGCAGTATTTT.

The rearrangement uses TRBV27 and TRBJ1-1; the D is unclear. V was shortened by 1 base and J by 0 bases, with 9 bases between the two germline ends. This CDR3 has 15 residues. Looked up from germline, CDR1 is MNHEY and CDR2 is SMNVEV (reference sequence). The CDR3 loop is CASSLLGRMNTEAFF. The CDR3 DNA is TGTGCCAGCAGTTTATTGGGGAGGATGAACACTGAAGCTTTCTTT.

The rearrangement joins TRBV2 to TRBJ1-1, with no clear D. Germline-derived CDR1 and CDR2 are SNHLY and FYNNEI. This CDR3 has 15 residues. The V and J ends lost 4 bases and 4 bases respectively, with 16 bases between them. The CDR3 is CASSGQNPRFTEAFF. DNA of the CDR3: TGTGCCAGCAGTGGCCAGAACCCTAGATTCACTGAAGCTTTCTTT.